This record looks at one T cell receptor beta chain sequence and its context. This sample is part of a study of blood T cell repertoires in COVID-19. Background on the study: Samples representing acute and convalescent COVID-19 were sourced from the United States, Italy and Spain. Sample material is recorded as cDNA or gDNA derived from T cells, B-cell-depleted T cells, or PBMCs.

Under the authors' procedure: Reference gene primer amplification gave nucleated cell count estimates. The repertoire was sequenced with immunoSEQ multiplex PCR; TCRdb's copy has only in-frame clones and lacks some. For V, J and clone size, that table is used; D and trimming come from the DNA. The sample lists some 180,000 clones; 80% were seen once. In germline, CDR1 is SNHLY, CDR2 FYNNEI. Trimming at V came to 3 bases and at J to 6 bases, leaving 8 bases not matched to a gene. CDR3 length: 16 residues. The rearrangement uses TRBV2 and TRBJ2-1, with 10 nucleotides matching TRBD2. The sequence was obtained from a man in his fifties or sixties with acute or convalescent COVID-19. The sample was peripheral blood. The CDR3 nucleotides read TGTGCCAGCAGTGAGGACGGTCTAGCGGGAGTCAATGAGCAGTTCTTC. Protein product: CASSEDGLAGVNEQFF.